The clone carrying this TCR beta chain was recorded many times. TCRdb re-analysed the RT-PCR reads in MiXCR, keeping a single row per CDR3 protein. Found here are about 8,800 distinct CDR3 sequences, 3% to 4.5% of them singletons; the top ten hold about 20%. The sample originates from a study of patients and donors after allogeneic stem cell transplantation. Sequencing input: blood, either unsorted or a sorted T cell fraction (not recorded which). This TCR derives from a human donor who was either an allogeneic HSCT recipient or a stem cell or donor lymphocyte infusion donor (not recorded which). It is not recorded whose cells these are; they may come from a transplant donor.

The CDR3 DNA is TGTGCCAGCAGTTACTCGATGGGGGTAGCCAAAAACATTCAGTACTTC. This sequence encodes CASSYSMGVAKNIQYF. V usage is TRBV6-5 and J usage is TRBJ2-4; D possibly uses TRBD1 or TRBD2 (5 bases each). Germline values: CDR1 MNHEY, CDR2 SVGAGI. V lost 0 bases and J lost 0, with 9 bases in between. The CDR3 sequence is 16 residues long.